A single sample is the source of the 17 T cell receptor beta chains below, sequenced in a study of OX40 agonist ivuxolimab in advanced cancers. The data were produced by immunoSEQ multiplex PCR, yet TCRdb's version contains in-frame clones alone and is incomplete. The data hold approximately 100,000 clones, with 90% observed a single time. The sequencing used CD4+ or CD8+ T cells sorted from blood, collected in a trial of the OX40 agonist ivuxolimab. The source of these receptors is an adult with an advanced solid tumor such as melanoma, head and neck, liver or kidney cancer.

Turning to this clone: This sample also contains other DNA sequences that code for the same CDR3. The chain links TRBV28 to TRBJ2-7, with a tentative D call TRBD2 (5 bases). The ends were cut back, 2 bases at V and 3 bases at J, with 5 bases in the middle. The CDR3 is 12 residues long. Germline CDR1 reads MDHEN; CDR2 reads SYDVKM. The DNA of the CDR3 is TGTGCCAGCAGTTTAGGAGGCTACGAGCAGTACTTC. Translating it yields CASSLGGYEQYF.

The CDR3 DNA follows: TGTGCCAGCAGTCTGTCGTTATCTAATGAAAAACTGTTTTTT. Translation: CASSLSLSNEKLFF. The V and J genes are TRBV27 and TRBJ1-4; no clear D. Germline lookup yields CDR1 MNHEY and CDR2 SMNVEV (reference sequence). The CDR3 contains 14 residues. V lost 5 bases and J lost 3, with 10 bases in between.

This chain uses TRBV30 with TRBJ2-7; D possibly matches TRBD1 or TRBD2 (5 bases each). The germline gives CDR1 GTSNPN, CDR2 SVGIG (reference sequence). The CDR3 spans 12 residues. V dropped 3 bases and J dropped 4 bases, with 10 bases sitting between them. The CDR3 protein is CAWRGEQYEQYF. The CDR3 DNA reads TGTGCCTGGAGGGGGGAGCAGTACGAGCAGTACTTC.

The CDR3 DNA sequence: TGTGCCAGCAGCTTCACAGGGCAACCCGGGGAGCTGTTTTTT. Amino acids: CASSFTGQPGELFF. The rearrangement joins TRBV7-8 to TRBJ2-2, with D maybe TRBD1 (6 bases). Per germline, CDR1 SGHVS and CDR2 FQNEAQ. Between the trimmed V and J ends, which lost 3 bases and 6 bases, there was a span of 11 bases. The CDR3 runs to 14 residues.

The chain links TRBV6-6 to TRBJ1-2; 12 bases align to TRBD1. The CDR3 totals 16 residues. V trimming: 7 bases; J trimming: 5 bases; junction bases outside the gene matches: 11. Germline loops: CDR1 MNHNY, CDR2 SVGAGI (reference sequence). CDR3 residues: CASIRLGTGGWYGYTF. The DNA for the CDR3 is TGTGCCAGCATTCGCCTCGGGACAGGGGGCTGGTATGGCTACACCTTC.

In its sample, this clone was seen once. The rearrangement joins TRBV6-1 to TRBJ1-5; D uncertain. This CDR3 comprises 15 residues. Germline CDR1 is MNHNS and CDR2 is SASEGT. V lost 2 bases, J lost 9 bases, and 17 bases lay in between. CDR3: CASSELQQPVGPQHF. The CDR3 DNA follows: TGTGCCAGCAGTGAACTCCAACAGCCCGTCGGGCCCCAGCATTTT.

This sequence joins TRBV6-1 and TRBJ1-5; D might be TRBD1 (5 bases). This CDR3 spans 15 amino acids. V dropped 1 base and J dropped 7 bases, with 14 bases sitting between them. Germline V gene data show CDR1 as MNHNS and CDR2 as SASEGT. CDR3 region: CASSEGVGVGQPQHF. The CDR3 nucleotides are TGTGCCAGCAGTGAAGGGGTAGGGGTAGGGCAGCCCCAGCATTTT.

This clone came up a few times. V usage is TRBV7-2 and J usage is TRBJ2-2; TRBD1 is a possible D gene (6 bases). The CDR3 has 14 residues. Germline-derived CDR1 and CDR2 are SGHTA and FQGNSA. Trimming took 6 bases from V and 4 from J, leaving 12 bases between them. CDR3: CASSSGQFTGELFF. DNA for the CDR3: TGTGCCAGCAGTTCCGGACAGTTCACCGGGGAGCTGTTTTTT.

This chain links TRBV9 with TRBJ2-5; maybe TRBD1 (5 bases). Between the trimmed V and J ends, which lost 0 bases and 1 base, there was a span of 16 bases. Germline V gives CDR1 SGDLS, CDR2 YYNGEE. CDR3 length: 17 amino acids. CDR3: CASSVGFRQGAQETQYF. CDR3 sequence (DNA): TGTGCCAGCAGCGTAGGGTTCCGGCAGGGCGCCCAAGAGACCCAGTACTTC.

The J gene is TRBJ2-2, the V gene TRBV7-8, with D perhaps TRBD1 (6 bases). CDR3 size: 15 residues. Looked up from germline, CDR1 is SGHVS and CDR2 is FQNEAQ. The V end was cut by 5 bases, the J end by 4 bases, with 14 bases between. CDR3 bases: TGTGCCAGCAGCCGAACACAGGGTATCACCGGGGAGCTGTTTTTT. Amino acid sequence: CASSRTQGITGELFF.

The chain recombines TRBV6-6 with TRBJ2-7; D not certain. The germline V gene has CDR1 MNHNY and CDR2 SVGAGI (reference sequence). Deletions cut 2 bases from V and 4 bases from J, with 6 bases between. This CDR3 is built from 12 residues. CDR3: CASSYERYEQYF. The CDR3 coding sequence is TGTGCCAGCAGTTACGAGAGATACGAGCAGTACTTC.

The chain carries TRBV28 and TRBJ1-2; D not resolved. Between the trimmed V and J ends, which lost 7 bases and 11 bases, there was a span of 11 bases. Germline values: CDR1 MDHEN, CDR2 SYDVKM. The CDR3 loop spans 10 amino acids. This CDR3 reads CASKSLRYTF. For the CDR3, the DNA is TGTGCCAGCAAGTCCCTTAGGTACACCTTC.

The J gene is TRBJ2-1, the V gene TRBV9; TRBD2 aligns across 9 bases. The CDR3 sequence is 16 residues long. From germline, CDR1 is SGDLS and CDR2 YYNGEE. The trim removed 4 bases at V and 7 bases at J, leaving 12 bases unmatched. The CDR3 here is CASSPRWREGRNEQFF. In DNA, the CDR3 is TGTGCCAGCAGCCCGCGTTGGCGGGAGGGTAGGAATGAGCAGTTCTTC.

This clone turned up a few times. The V gene is TRBV2, the J gene TRBJ2-2; no clear D gene. V lost 4 bases to trimming and J lost 2 bases, with 17 bases between them. In germline, CDR1 is SNHLY, CDR2 FYNNEI. The CDR3 has 17 amino acids. The chain's CDR3 is CASSARSTLSNTGELFF. CDR3 DNA sequence: TGTGCCAGCAGTGCCCGTTCGACTCTAAGCAACACCGGGGAGCTGTTTTTT.

The rearrangement links TRBV9 to TRBJ1-5; no clear D gene. Trimming shortened V by 5 bases and J by 0 bases, and 15 bases separated the two germline ends. The CDR3 has 16 residues. Germline V lookup: CDR1 SGDLS, CDR2 YYNGEE. DNA for the CDR3: TGTGCCAGCAGGTTAGGGCCAGCTTATAGCAATCAGCCCCAGCATTTT. It codes for CASRLGPAYSNQPQHF.

The chain is built from TRBV28 and TRBJ1-1, with no clear D. V was shortened by 1 base and J by 4 bases, with 16 bases between the two germline ends. This CDR3 has 16 amino acids. CDR1 MDHEN and CDR2 SYDVKM come from the germline V gene. CDR3 sequence: CASSLLSAGGSTEAFF. The CDR3 DNA follows: TGTGCCAGCAGTTTATTAAGTGCGGGAGGGAGCACTGAAGCTTTCTTT.

Here the CDR3 reads CASQTENTGELFF. The CDR3 DNA follows: TGTGCCAGCCAGACAGAGAACACCGGGGAGCTGTTTTTT. The chain couples TRBV27 to TRBJ2-2, with D possibly TRBD1 on 5 matching bases. The length of the CDR3 is 13 residues. V was trimmed by 8 bases and J by 1 base, leaving 8 bases between them. Germline CDR1 MNHEY, CDR2 SMNVEV (reference sequence).